This note documents a single T cell receptor (beta chain) sequence. This record comes from a study of CD8+ T cells in alopecia areata. The authors extracted RNA and reverse transcribed it into cDNA as the sequencing template. Generated by immunoSEQ multiplex PCR, the TCRdb table keeps only in-frame clones and is missing some. The data show 100,000 to 150,000 clones, approximately 58% seen once. Germline loops: CDR1 SSHAT, CDR2 FNYEAQ (reference sequence). Trimming removed 5 bases from V and 5 bases from J, with 15 bases in between. This CDR3 comprises 14 residues. The chain joins TRBV7-7 to TRBJ2-5; D may be TRBD1 or TRBD2 (6 bases each). The specimen was CD4+ T cells sorted from blood, collected at week 0. This TCR was sampled from a human donor with alopecia areata. Written as DNA, the CDR3 is TGTGCCAGCAGCCAAGAGACAGGAGGGGAGACCCAGTACTTC. Amino acids: CASSQETGGETQYF.